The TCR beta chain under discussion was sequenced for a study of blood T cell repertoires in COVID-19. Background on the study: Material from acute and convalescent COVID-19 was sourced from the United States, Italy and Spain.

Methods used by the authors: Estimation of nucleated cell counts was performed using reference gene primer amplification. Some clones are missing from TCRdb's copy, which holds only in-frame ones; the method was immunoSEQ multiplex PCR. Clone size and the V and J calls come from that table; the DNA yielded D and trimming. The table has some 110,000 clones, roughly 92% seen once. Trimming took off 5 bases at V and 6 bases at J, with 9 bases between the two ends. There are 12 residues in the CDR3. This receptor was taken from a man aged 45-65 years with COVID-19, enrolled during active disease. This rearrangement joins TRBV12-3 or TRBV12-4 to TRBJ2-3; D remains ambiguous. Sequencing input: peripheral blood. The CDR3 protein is CASSRLPDTQYF. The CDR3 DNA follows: TGTGCCAGCAGTCGCCTACCCGATACGCAGTATTTT.